The 30 T cell receptor beta chains in this list originate from one sample, sequenced in a study of blood T cells in healthy people across ages. Then a second PCR, running about 6 to 11 cycles, was carried out with a sample-barcoded 5' primer and a J-beta primer mix. MiXCR was run by TCRdb on the 5' RACE reads, yielding one entry per CDR3 protein. The table has under 800,000 distinct CDR3 sequences, about 42% seen once. The sample consisted of blood. The source is a woman between 55 and 75 years old in good health.

The table lists this clonotype with a few counts. The rearrangement joins TRBV20-1 to TRBJ2-1; 9 nucleotides match TRBD1. CDR3 size: 16 residues. The germline V gene encodes CDR1 DFQATT and CDR2 SNEGSKA (reference sequence). The V and J ends lost 0 bases and 7 bases, in that order; junction bases with no gene match: 10. The CDR3 sequence: CSARDAGTGYTNEQFF. The CDR3 bases are TGCAGTGCTAGAGATGCCGGGACAGGGTATACAAATGAGCAGTTCTTC.

This clonotype was observed a few times. The chain uses TRBV5-5 and TRBJ1-1; TRBD1 might be the D (5 bases). From germline, CDR1 is SGHKS and CDR2 YYEKEE (reference sequence). The ends were cut back, 0 bases at V and 11 bases at J, with 14 bases in the middle. The CDR3 totals 13 residues. The CDR3, as DNA: TGTGCCAGCAGCTTGGGCGGGGGAGGTAGGGCTTTCTTT. Protein sequence: CASSLGGGGRAFF.

As concerns this clonotype: Just one base apart from a much larger clone, this may be a read error. The rearrangement uses TRBV6-5 and TRBJ2-1, with D perhaps matching TRBD1 (5 bases). Germline CDR1 MNHEY, CDR2 SVGAGI. The CDR3 runs 15 residues. CDR3 loop: CACSYGQGPLDEQFF. The CDR3 DNA is TGTGCCTGCAGCTACGGGCAGGGCCCACTTGATGAGCAGTTCTTC.

This clonotype was picked up a small number of times. This chain joins TRBV6-6 and TRBJ1-5, with D uncertain. Trimming pared 2 bases from V and 0 bases from J, leaving 11 bases between. Germline lookup yields CDR1 MNHNY and CDR2 SVGAGI (reference sequence). The length of the CDR3 is 16 residues. CDR3 region: CASSYPRVDSNQPQHF. The CDR3 coding sequence is TGTGCCAGCAGTTACCCACGAGTAGATAGCAATCAGCCCCAGCATTTT.

This chain connects TRBV5-1 to TRBJ2-5; either TRBD1 or TRBD2 may fit D (5 bases each). Near its end, the DNA agrees better with TRBJ2-7, so the J call may be wrong. CDR1 is SGHRS, CDR2 YFSETQ, per germline. The CDR3 has 13 amino acids. In DNA form, the CDR3 reads TGCGCCAGCCGCCGGGACGTAACCTACGAGCAGTACTTC. Translated, it gives CASRRDVTYEQYF.

V and J are TRBV20-1 and TRBJ1-2; D remains unclear. Germline CDR1 and CDR2: DFQATT and SNEGSKA (reference sequence). The CDR3 runs to 13 residues. V lost 3 bases and J lost 4, with 12 bases in between. The CDR3 reads CSASPTEGYGYTF. For the CDR3, the DNA is TGCAGTGCTAGTCCTACAGAAGGCTATGGCTACACCTTC.

This clonotype has a handful of counts. The J gene is TRBJ2-6, the V gene TRBV2; TRBD2 agrees at 12 bases. CDR1 and CDR2 (germline): SNHLY, FYNNEI. This CDR3 contains 18 residues. Trimming at V came to 3 bases and at J to 1 base, leaving 4 bases not matched to a gene. In DNA, the CDR3 is TGTGCCAGCAGTGACACGGGACTAGCGGGTTCTGGGGCCAACGTCCTGACTTTC. This codes for CASSDTGLAGSGANVLTF. Based on the CDR3 plus reference TRBV2 and TRBJ2-6, the full variable domain is EPEVTQTPSHQVTQMGQEVILRCVPISNHLYFYWYRQILGQKVEFLVSFYNNEISEKSEIFDDQFSVERPDGSNFTLKIRSTKLEDSAMYFCASSDTGLAGSGANVLTFGAGSRLTVL.

The rearrangement joins TRBV6-5 to TRBJ2-3, with D hard to call. Germline CDR1 is MNHEY and CDR2 is SVGAGI. Trimming took 0 bases from V and 3 from J, leaving 7 bases between them. The CDR3 contains 14 residues. CDR3 residues: CASSYSQGTDTQYF. DNA for the CDR3: TGTGCCAGCAGTTACTCCCAAGGGACAGATACGCAGTATTTT.

The J gene is TRBJ1-1, the V gene TRBV12-3 or TRBV12-4; D is possibly TRBD1 (6 bases). The germline V and J ends were trimmed by 6 bases and 0 bases, with 17 bases remaining between them. This CDR3 has 16 residues. The CDR3 protein is CASRPAGTSMNTEAFF. CDR3 DNA: TGTGCCAGCAGGCCCGCCGGGACATCCATGAACACTGAAGCTTTCTTT.

The V and J genes are TRBV19 and TRBJ2-1, with 9 positions matching TRBD1. J was trimmed by 9 bases and V by 3 bases; bases with no gene match: 12. CDR3 length: 16 residues. Germline V gene lookup returns CDR1 LNHDA and CDR2 SQIVND (reference sequence). The CDR3 here is CASSIFAGTGLGEQFF. Written as DNA, the CDR3 is TGTGCCAGTAGTATTTTTGCCGGGACAGGGTTGGGTGAGCAGTTCTTC.

A word on this clonotype: A much bigger clone sits one base away, suggesting this may be a read error. This chain links TRBV10-3 with TRBJ2-3; the D call may be TRBD1 or TRBD2 (5 bases each). CDR1 is ENHRY, CDR2 SYGVKD, per germline. This CDR3 region has 13 residues. CDR3 protein: CAMGREAADTRYF. Here the CDR3 DNA reads TGTGCCATGGGACGCGAAGCAGCAGATACGCGGTATTTT.

With respect to this clonotype: The junction and the germline gene differ at one end; a read error may be behind it. V gene TRBV12-3 or TRBV12-4 combines with J gene TRBJ2-7, with 8 bases aligning to TRBD2. The CDR3 extends over 12 amino acids. The DNA of the CDR3 is TGTGCCGGCAGGACTAGCTTGAATGAGCAGTACTTC. This codes for CAGRTSLNEQYF.

This clonotype has at least ten counts. The CDR3 protein is CASSSRLAGGGSDTQYF. The CDR3 DNA sequence: TGTGCCAGCAGCTCCCGACTAGCGGGAGGTGGATCAGATACGCAGTATTTT. The chain couples TRBV7-2 to TRBJ2-3; the match to TRBD2 covers 13 bases. The CDR3 is made up of 17 amino acids. J lost 4 bases, V lost 4 bases, and 8 bases had no gene match. Germline V CDR1 and CDR2: SGHTA, FQGNSA. Full variable domain (remainder filled in from reference TRBV7-2 and TRBJ2-3): GAGVSQSPSNKVTEKGKDVELRCDPISGHTALYWYRQSLGQGLEFLIYFQGNSAPDKSGLPSDRFSAERTGGSVSTLTIQRTQQEDSAVYLCASSSRLAGGGSDTQYFGPGTRLTVL.

A few counts support this clonotype. The chain has TRBV20-1 and TRBJ1-1, with 11 bases that match TRBD1. The CDR3 loop spans 16 amino acids. Germline CDR1 reads DFQATT; CDR2 reads SNEGSKA (reference sequence). Trimming cost V 0 bases and J 4 bases; bases outside gene matches: 7. The CDR3 DNA follows: TGCAGTGCTAGAGATCCATTTGGGACAGGGGGCACTGAAGCTTTCTTT. This encodes CSARDPFGTGGTEAFF.

This clonotype was picked up a small number of times. J is TRBJ2-1 and V is TRBV20-1; 13 nucleotides align to TRBD2. After removal of 0 bases from V and 7 bases from J, the junction contained 3 bases not matched to a gene. CDR1 is DFQATT and CDR2 is SNEGSKA in the germline V gene (reference sequence). This CDR3 has 15 residues. The CDR3 DNA reads as TGCAGTGCTAGAGACGGACTAGCGGGAGTTAATGAGCAGTTCTTC. Its protein product is CSARDGLAGVNEQFF.

A few counts support this clonotype. V is TRBV6-2 or TRBV6-3 and J is TRBJ1-1; possibly TRBD1 for D (5 bases). Germline-derived CDR1 and CDR2 are MNHEY and SVGEGT. This CDR3 contains 11 residues. Trimming stripped 8 bases from V and 7 bases from J, with 11 bases between. CDR3 sequence: CASYWDGEAFF. CDR3 bases: TGTGCCAGCTACTGGGACGGTGAAGCTTTCTTT.

This chain connects TRBV30 to TRBJ2-7; D is ambiguous. Trimming stripped 2 bases from V and 1 base from J, with 9 bases between. This CDR3 is 13 amino acids long. The germline gives CDR1 GTSNPN, CDR2 SVGIG (reference sequence). This chain's CDR3 is CAWSRQFSYEQYF. DNA for the CDR3: TGTGCCTGGAGTCGGCAGTTTTCCTACGAGCAGTACTTC.

This clonotype was counted between two and nine times. Possible read error: a much larger clone is one base away. The chain links TRBV4-3 to TRBJ1-4; TRBD1 might be the D (5 bases). The CDR3 contains 17 residues. Looked up from germline, CDR1 is LGHNA and CDR2 is YSLEER. The CDR3 coding sequence is TGCGCCAGCGGCCAAGACTGGGACGCGTCCGCTAATGAAAAACTGTTTTTT. Translation gives CASGQDWDASANEKLFF.

This chain uses TRBV9 with TRBJ2-1, with 11 bases that match TRBD2. Germline V lookup: CDR1 SGDLS, CDR2 YYNGEE. V gave up 3 bases and J gave up 3 bases; unmatched junction bases: 20. This CDR3 has 21 residues. The CDR3 loop reads CASSGWGLAGGPGGGYNEQFF. The CDR3 nucleotides are TGTGCCAGCAGCGGGTGGGGCTTAGCGGGAGGGCCCGGGGGAGGCTACAATGAGCAGTTCTTC.

The chain joins TRBV4-3 to TRBJ2-7, with unresolved D. Germline V gives CDR1 LGHNA, CDR2 YSLEER. The CDR3 loop spans 14 amino acids. Trimming took 4 bases from V and 4 from J, leaving 14 bases between them. As DNA, the CDR3 is TGCGCCAGCAGCCCCGGGCTCCTTGGGTACGAGCAGTACTTC. Amino acids: CASSPGLLGYEQYF.

J is TRBJ2-7 and V is TRBV6-5; 9 nucleotides align to TRBD1. The germline V gene encodes CDR1 MNHEY and CDR2 SVGAGI. The CDR3 is made up of 15 amino acids. After removal of 2 bases from V and 7 bases from J, the junction contained 9 bases not matched to a gene. CDR3 protein: CASSYPTGGKGEQYF. CDR3 bases: TGTGCCAGCAGTTACCCGACAGGGGGAAAGGGTGAGCAGTACTTC.

This clonotype was seen at least ten times. The chain has TRBV5-1 and TRBJ2-5, with D tentatively TRBD2 (6 bases). The CDR3 runs to 14 residues. The germline V and J ends were trimmed by 6 bases and 3 bases, with 15 bases remaining between them. Germline CDR1 is SGHRS and CDR2 is YFSETQ. CDR3: CASNPGRTKETQYF. In DNA, the CDR3 is TGCGCCAGCAACCCCGGACGGACTAAAGAGACCCAGTACTTC.

A few counts support this clonotype. The CDR3: CASSPRGQGTHEQYF. In DNA, the CDR3 is TGTGCCAGCTCCCCCCGGGGACAGGGGACCCACGAGCAGTACTTC. The chain has TRBV18 and TRBJ2-7; the match to TRBD1 covers 10 bases. Trimming at V came to 6 bases and at J to 5 bases, leaving 10 bases not matched to a gene. This CDR3 has 15 amino acids. The germline V gene encodes CDR1 KGHSH and CDR2 LQKENI.

The V and J genes are TRBV14 and TRBJ2-1; 8 bases agree with TRBD2. The CDR3 consists of 17 residues. Germline loops: CDR1 SGHDN, CDR2 FVKESK. The junction had 9 bases not matched to a gene; V was cut back by 4 bases and J by 1 base. CDR3 sequence reads: CASSRDASGRSYNEQFF. The CDR3 DNA is TGTGCCAGCAGCCGAGATGCGAGCGGGAGATCCTACAATGAGCAGTTCTTC.

J is TRBJ2-7 and V is TRBV4-3; 7 nucleotides line up with TRBD2. Germline V gene data show CDR1 as LGHNA and CDR2 as YSLEER. With 0 bases clipped from V and 5 bases from J, the junction kept 7 bases outside the gene matches. This CDR3 region has 15 residues. This CDR3 reads CASSQDAGVGNEQYF. The CDR3 coding sequence is TGCGCCAGCAGCCAAGATGCGGGGGTGGGGAACGAGCAGTACTTC.

As for this clonotype: One end of the junction is discordant with germline, which a read error may explain. The chain recombines TRBV29-1 with TRBJ2-6, with TRBD2 as a possible D gene (6 bases). The CDR3 loop spans 14 amino acids. Germline CDR1 is SQVTM and CDR2 is ANQGSEA. CDR3 residues: CSVRPGVGASVLTF. The CDR3 DNA sequence: TGCAGCGTTAGGCCGGGGGTTGGGGCCAGCGTCCTGACTTTC.

This chain uses TRBV3-1 with TRBJ2-5; TRBD2 agrees at 12 bases. V was clipped by 3 bases and J by 5 bases; unmatched bases: 4. The length of the CDR3 is 15 residues. Germline V CDR1 and CDR2: LGHDT, YNNKEL (reference sequence). The CDR3 DNA reads as TGTGCCAGCAGCCAGACTAGCGGGGGTTGGGAGACCCAGTACTTC. Protein sequence: CASSQTSGGWETQYF.

V usage is TRBV6-1 and J usage is TRBJ1-4; TRBD1 agrees at 8 bases. J lost 5 bases, V lost 5 bases, and 13 bases had no gene match. There are 17 residues in the CDR3. The germline gives CDR1 MNHNS, CDR2 SASEGT. CDR3 coding DNA: TGTGCCAGCAGTCGCCAGCTACTCCGGGACAGGAATGAAAAACTGTTTTTT. It translates to CASSRQLLRDRNEKLFF.

This clonotype was picked up a small number of times. It may be a read error: a sequence one base away is much more abundant. This chain uses TRBV10-3 with TRBJ2-1, with 12 bases identical to TRBD2. The end of the DNA is better explained by TRBJ2-7, so the J call may be wrong. CDR1 is ENHRY, CDR2 SYGVKD, per germline. The CDR3 sequence is 16 residues long. CDR3 DNA: TGTGCCATCAGTGACCTAGCGGGAGGGCCGGGCAATGAGCAGTACTTC. Translation: CAISDLAGGPGNEQYF.

This clonotype was observed a few times. The chain employs TRBV5-1 and TRBJ1-6; no clear D gene. This CDR3 is 12 amino acids long. Germline CDR1 reads SGHRS; CDR2 reads YFSETQ. Trimming took 0 bases from V and 10 from J, leaving 5 bases between them. The CDR3 DNA is TGCGCCAGCAGCTTGGAGGGCTCACCCCTCCACTTT. It encodes CASSLEGSPLHF.